The 24 T cell receptor beta chains below all came from one sample that was sequenced in a study of blood T cell repertoires in COVID-19. TCRdb's copy holds only in-frame clones and misses some; the assay was immunoSEQ multiplex PCR. This table has around 140,000 clones, around 86% appearing once. The specimen sequenced was PBMCs or T cells enriched from blood (not recorded which). These receptors all come from a man aged 60 to 69 who had recovered from COVID-19.

The chain couples TRBV5-6 to TRBJ2-5; 13 positions match TRBD2. CDR1 SGHDT and CDR2 YYEEEE come from the germline V gene. V lost 3 bases to trimming and J lost 1 base; unmatched junction nucleotides: 12. The CDR3 consists of 19 residues. DNA for the CDR3: TGTGCCAGCAGCTCGACCCTGGGACTAGCGGGGAATATCCAAGAGACCCAGTACTTC. This codes for CASSSTLGLAGNIQETQYF.

The chain links TRBV10-3 to TRBJ1-3; maybe TRBD1 (5 bases). The germline V gene encodes CDR1 ENHRY and CDR2 SYGVKD. This CDR3 region has 14 residues. The ends were cut back, 5 bases at V and 4 bases at J, with 12 bases in the middle. The CDR3 loop is CAISWGDTGNTIYF. The CDR3 coding sequence is TGTGCCATCAGTTGGGGGGATACCGGAAACACCATATATTTT.

In regard to this clone: The junction departs from germline at one end; a sequencing error may be responsible. The chain carries TRBV9 and TRBJ2-2; D possibly corresponds to TRBD1 (6 bases). Germline V lookup: CDR1 SGDLS, CDR2 YYNGEE. CDR3 length: 17 amino acids. The CDR3 protein is CASSVAGASTNTGELFF. As DNA, the CDR3 is TGTGCCAGCAGCGTAGCAGGGGCGAGTACGAATACCGGGGAGCTGTTTTTT.

The CDR3 region has the DNA TGTGCCAGCAGCGTGGGACTAGCGGGGGACCTAGATACGCAGTATTTT. Encoded protein: CASSVGLAGDLDTQYF. This chain connects TRBV9 to TRBJ2-3; TRBD2 matches 14 bases. V lost 2 bases to trimming and J lost 5 bases; unmatched junction nucleotides: 4. Germline CDR1 reads SGDLS; CDR2 reads YYNGEE. CDR3 size: 16 residues.

The chain employs TRBV24-1 and TRBJ2-1; 10 nucleotides agree with TRBD2. Germline assignment: CDR1 KGHDR and CDR2 SFDVKD. The CDR3 has 18 residues. V lost 4 bases to trimming and J lost 4 bases; unmatched junction nucleotides: 12. The CDR3 DNA sequence: TGTGCCACCAGTGACAGGACTAGCGGCTCTATTCGATACAATGAGCAGTTCTTC. It yields the protein CATSDRTSGSIRYNEQFF.

The V and J genes are TRBV19 and TRBJ2-2; D possibly corresponds to TRBD2 (5 bases). Trimming removed 0 bases from V and 7 bases from J, with 18 bases in between. The germline V gene encodes CDR1 LNHDA and CDR2 SQIVND (reference sequence). This CDR3 is 17 amino acids long. The CDR3 region has the DNA TGTGCCAGTAGTATAGACGGCACCCTTGGGAGTGTCGGGGAGCTGTTTTTT. It specifies CASSIDGTLGSVGELFF.

This chain uses TRBV12-3 or TRBV12-4 with TRBJ2-7; D remains unclear. V lost 3 bases to trimming and J lost 0 bases, with 6 bases between them. CDR3 length equals 13 residues. Written as DNA, the CDR3 is TGTGCCAGCAGTTTTGGCATCTCCTACGAGCAGTACTTC. Protein: CASSFGISYEQYF.

V and J are TRBV6-1 and TRBJ2-3; TRBD2 aligns across 10 bases. V was clipped by 1 base and J by 5 bases; unmatched bases: 6. The CDR3 loop spans 16 amino acids. Germline V gives CDR1 MNHNS, CDR2 SASEGT. Written as DNA, the CDR3 is TGTGCCAGCAGTGAAGACAGCGGGGGGGCAGGAGATACGCAGTATTTT. Its translation is CASSEDSGGAGDTQYF.

Concerning this clone: Other DNA variants within this sample encode the same CDR3. The V and J genes are TRBV29-1 and TRBJ2-7; no clear D gene. CDR3 size: 12 residues. V was clipped by 4 bases and J by 1 base, with 8 bases between them. Looked up from germline, CDR1 is SQVTM and CDR2 is ANQGSEA. Written as DNA, the CDR3 is TGCAGCGTTGGTTCAGGATCCTACGAGCAGTACTTC. This encodes CSVGSGSYEQYF.

This chain joins TRBV5-1 and TRBJ2-5, with TRBD1 matching 9 bases. CDR1 is SGHRS and CDR2 is YFSETQ in the germline V gene. V gave up 4 bases and J gave up 5 bases; unmatched junction bases: 9. This CDR3 region has 15 residues. In DNA, the CDR3 is TGCGCCAGCAGCGCAAACACAGGGGGCTCGGAGACCCAGTACTTC. Encoded protein: CASSANTGGSETQYF.

The CDR3 here is CASSKDGGVGGYTF. CDR3 sequence (DNA): TGTGCCAGCAGCAAAGACGGGGGTGTCGGTGGCTACACCTTC. The rearrangement links TRBV6-4 to TRBJ1-2; tentatively, D is TRBD1 (5 bases). Trimming stripped 6 bases from V and 7 bases from J, with 18 bases between. The CDR3 spans 14 residues. Germline V CDR1 and CDR2: MRHNA, SNTAGT.

The CDR3 region is CASSFSGGPPEYF. DNA for the CDR3: TGTGCCAGCAGCTTTAGCGGGGGGCCTCCCGAGTATTTT. The chain uses TRBV7-2 and TRBJ2-3; 10 positions agree with TRBD2. The CDR3 consists of 13 residues. Germline V lookup: CDR1 SGHTA, CDR2 FQGNSA. The junction had 7 bases not matched to a gene; V was cut back by 3 bases and J by 13 bases.

This clone appeared a few times. The chain links TRBV4-1 to TRBJ2-2; D call uncertain. Trimming took 3 bases from V and 0 from J, leaving 11 bases between them. Germline CDR1 and CDR2: MGHRA and YSYEKL. This CDR3 comprises 16 residues. CDR3 region: CASSHLDTTNTGELFF. In DNA form, the CDR3 reads TGCGCCAGCAGCCACCTCGACACGACGAACACCGGGGAGCTGTTTTTT.

The chain recombines TRBV6-5 with TRBJ1-1; no clear D. V shed 3 bases and J shed 0 bases, with 8 bases lying between them. Germline V CDR1 and CDR2: MNHEY, SVGAGI. This CDR3 comprises 14 residues. CDR3: CASSYADMNTEAFF. The CDR3 DNA follows: TGTGCCAGCAGTTATGCGGATATGAACACTGAAGCTTTCTTT.

This chain links TRBV5-1 with TRBJ1-6; TRBD1 agrees at 7 bases. Germline CDR1 and CDR2: SGHRS and YFSETQ. V was clipped by 4 bases and J by 13 bases; unmatched bases: 14. This CDR3 has 15 residues. In nucleotides, the CDR3 is TGCGCCAGCAGCGCCGAACAGGGGCAATTCCCTCCCCTCCACTTT. This translates into CASSAEQGQFPPLHF.

V and J are TRBV7-9 and TRBJ2-7, with D possibly matching TRBD1 (6 bases). Between the trimmed V and J ends, which lost 5 bases and 1 base, there was a span of 12 bases. Germline-derived CDR1 and CDR2 are SEHNR and FQNEAQ (reference sequence). This CDR3 is 14 amino acids long. The CDR3 here is CASSIGGASYEQYF. The CDR3, as DNA: TGTGCCAGCAGCATAGGGGGAGCATCCTACGAGCAGTACTTC. Full variable domain (rest looked up from reference TRBV7-9 and TRBJ2-7): DTGVSQNPRHKITKRGQNVTFRCDPISEHNRLYWYRQTLGQGPEFLTYFQNEAQLEKSRLLSDRFSAERPKGSFSTLEIQRTEQGDSAMYLCASSIGGASYEQYFGPGTRLTVT.

The chain carries TRBV5-8 and TRBJ2-4, with D possibly TRBD2 on 5 matching bases. Per the germline V gene, CDR1 is SGHTS and CDR2 is YDEGEE. V lost 4 bases and J lost 10, with 15 bases in between. The CDR3 extends over 13 amino acids. The CDR3 protein is CASSPRAPGIQYF. The CDR3, as DNA: TGTGCCAGCAGCCCACGGGCCCCGGGGATTCAGTACTTC.

V is TRBV7-3 and J is TRBJ1-1; perhaps TRBD1 as D (5 bases). V dropped 2 bases and J dropped 4 bases, with 14 bases sitting between them. Per germline, CDR1 SGHTA and CDR2 FQGTGA. The CDR3 runs 15 residues. The CDR3 sequence is CASSLGSGGSTEAFF. The DNA of the CDR3 is TGTGCCAGCAGCTTAGGTAGCGGGGGAAGCACTGAAGCTTTCTTT.

V is TRBV9 and J is TRBJ1-4; 7 bases agree with TRBD1. CDR1 and CDR2 (germline): SGDLS, YYNGEE. This CDR3 spans 13 amino acids. V trimming: 4 bases; J trimming: 8 bases; junction bases outside the gene matches: 5. The DNA for the CDR3 is TGTGCCAGCAGCCTAGGACAGGCCGAAAAACTGTTTTTT. This codes for CASSLGQAEKLFF. The variable domain in full, completed from reference TRBV9 and TRBJ1-4, reads DSGVTQTPKHLITATGQRVTLRCSPRSGDLSVYWYQQSLDQGLQFLIQYYNGEERAKGNILERFSAQQFPDLHSELNLSSLELGDSALYFCASSLGQAEKLFFGSGTQLSVL.

The chain employs TRBV14 and TRBJ2-7, with 9 bases aligning to TRBD2. Germline CDR1 SGHDN, CDR2 FVKESK. CDR3 length: 15 amino acids. V was pared by 3 bases and J by 7 bases, with 10 bases of the junction left unmatched. The CDR3 DNA sequence: TGTGCCAGCAGCCAGGGGCGGGAGGGCCGGATTGAGCAGTACTTC. Residues: CASSQGREGRIEQYF.

The V and J genes are TRBV6-5 and TRBJ1-5, with TRBD1 as a possible D gene (5 bases). The CDR3 extends over 14 amino acids. The germline gives CDR1 MNHEY, CDR2 SVGAGI. With 8 bases removed from V and 4 bases from J, the gap between germline ends came to 15 bases. CDR3 region: CASRDSGENQPQHF. For the CDR3, the DNA is TGTGCCAGCCGGGACTCCGGCGAGAATCAGCCCCAGCATTTT.

This chain uses TRBV27 with TRBJ2-7; 8 nucleotides match TRBD1. The CDR3 sequence is 14 residues long. The ends lost 2 bases at V and 4 bases at J; junction bases unmatched: 4. CDR1 and CDR2 from the germline V gene are MNHEY and SMNVEV (reference sequence). As DNA, the CDR3 is TGTGCCAGCAGTTTAAGGCGACAGGGGTACGAGCAGTACTTC. It is translated as CASSLRRQGYEQYF.

The V call is TRBV6-1, the J call TRBJ1-3, with D unclear. Germline V gene data show CDR1 as MNHNS and CDR2 as SASEGT. CDR3 length: 14 residues. V lost 1 base and J lost 5, with 9 bases in between. The CDR3 DNA sequence: TGTGCCAGCAGTGAAGGCACAGAAAGAAACACCATATATTTT. Its translation: CASSEGTERNTIYF.

This chain connects TRBV19 to TRBJ2-2, with 10 bases fitting TRBD1. V shed 3 bases and J 6 bases; nucleotides not matched to a gene: 7. The CDR3 is 16 residues long. In germline, CDR1 is LNHDA, CDR2 SQIVND (reference sequence). The CDR3 loop reads CASSIIRDRGAGELFF. CDR3 DNA: TGTGCCAGTAGTATTATCAGGGACAGGGGAGCCGGGGAGCTGTTTTTT. Drawing the rest from reference TRBV19 and TRBJ2-2, the complete variable domain is DGGITQSPKYLFRKEGQNVTLSCEQNLNHDAMYWYRQDPGQGLRLIYYSQIVNDFQKGDIAEGYSVSREKKESFPLTVTSAQKNPTAFYLCASSIIRDRGAGELFFGEGSRLTVL.